Shown below are 7 T cell receptor beta chains from a single sample sequenced in a study of T cell responses to AZD1222 COVID-19 vaccine. Produced via immunoSEQ multiplex PCR; TCRdb's table is partial and in-frame only. In the table there are 95,000 to 100,000 clones, more than 75% of which are singletons. The sample was peripheral blood, taken 28 days after the second AZD1222 dose. All receptors derive from an adult who received the AZD1222 COVID-19 vaccine.

The CDR3 is CASSRGGGDEETQYF. The CDR3 bases are TGCGCCAGCTCCCGGGGCGGGGGGGACGAAGAGACCCAGTACTTC. This sequence joins TRBV5-1 and TRBJ2-5; TRBD2 agrees at 9 bases. Germline lookup yields CDR1 SGHRS and CDR2 YFSETQ. V lost 7 bases to trimming and J lost 3 bases; unmatched junction nucleotides: 10. The CDR3 has 15 amino acids. Supplemented by reference TRBV5-1 and TRBJ2-5, the full variable domain reads KAGVTQTPRYLIKTRGQQVTLSCSPISGHRSVSWYQQTPGQGLQFLFEYFSETQRNKGNFPGRFSGRQFSNSRSEMNVSTLELGDSALYLCASSRGGGDEETQYFGPGTRLLVL.

The CDR3 spells CASRTGRGNTEAFF. In nucleotides, the CDR3 is TGTGCCAGCAGGACAGGGCGGGGGAACACTGAAGCTTTCTTT. V is TRBV5-6 and J is TRBJ1-1; the match to TRBD1 covers 7 bases. Unmatched junction bases numbered 5, after V lost 5 bases and J lost 1 base. This CDR3 has 14 residues. Germline V gene sequence: CDR1 SGHDT, CDR2 YYEEEE.

This chain joins TRBV9 and TRBJ1-1, with 12 bases fitting TRBD1. CDR1 is SGDLS and CDR2 is YYNGEE in the germline V gene. CDR3 length equals 15 residues. V trimming: 2 bases; J trimming: 2 bases; junction bases outside the gene matches: 1. CDR3 protein: CASSVGQGANTEAFF. CDR3 DNA: TGTGCCAGCAGCGTGGGACAGGGGGCAAACACTGAAGCTTTCTTT.

The chain uses TRBV5-1 and TRBJ2-2; perhaps TRBD1 as D (6 bases). The germline CDR1 and CDR2 sequences are SGHRS and YFSETQ. The CDR3 has 13 residues. The V end was cut by 0 bases, the J end by 7 bases, with 7 bases between. The CDR3 sequence: CASSLVGGGELFF. The CDR3, as DNA: TGCGCCAGCAGCTTGGTAGGGGGCGGGGAGCTGTTTTTT.

V is TRBV7-3 and J is TRBJ2-2; 12 nucleotides line up with TRBD2. The CDR3 has 15 amino acids. V lost 2 bases to trimming and J lost 5 bases; unmatched junction nucleotides: 0. CDR1 and CDR2 (germline): SGHTA, FQGTGA. The CDR3 nucleotides read TGTGCCAGCAGCTTAGGACTAGCGGGGACCGGGGAGCTGTTTTTT. This encodes CASSLGLAGTGELFF.

The chain employs TRBV18 and TRBJ1-2; D is ambiguous. Germline values: CDR1 KGHSH, CDR2 LQKENI. This CDR3 has 15 residues. The V gene lost 0 bases and the J gene lost 8 bases, with 16 bases spanning the gap. The CDR3 nucleotides read TGTGCCAGCTCACCACCTACGGCCGGGGAGCCAGGCTACACCTTC. This gives the protein CASSPPTAGEPGYTF.

This chain joins TRBV5-1 and TRBJ2-5, with TRBD2 as a possible D gene (6 bases). Per the germline V gene, CDR1 is SGHRS and CDR2 is YFSETQ. V was clipped by 3 bases and J by 4 bases, with 13 bases between them. This CDR3 is built from 14 residues. The CDR3 loop reads CASSSGSPGETQYF. The CDR3 coding sequence is TGCGCCAGCAGCTCCGGGAGCCCTGGAGAGACCCAGTACTTC.